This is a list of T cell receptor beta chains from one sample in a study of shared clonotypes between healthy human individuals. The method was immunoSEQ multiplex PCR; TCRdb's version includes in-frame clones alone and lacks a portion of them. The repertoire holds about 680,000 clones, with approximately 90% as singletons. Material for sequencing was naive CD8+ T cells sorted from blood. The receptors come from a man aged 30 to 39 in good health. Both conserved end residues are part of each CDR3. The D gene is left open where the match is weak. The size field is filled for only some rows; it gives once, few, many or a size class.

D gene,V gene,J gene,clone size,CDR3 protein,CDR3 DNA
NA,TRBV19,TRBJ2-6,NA,CASFRGVGRSGANVLTF,TGTGCCAGTTTTCGCGGTGTGGGACGTTCTGGGGCCAACGTCCTGACTTTC
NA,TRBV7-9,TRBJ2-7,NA,CASSLDRKGYYEQYF,TGTGCCAGCAGCCTTGATCGGAAAGGATACTACGAGCAGTACTTC
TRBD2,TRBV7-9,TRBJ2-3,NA,CASSFKTSGLTDTQYF,TGTGCCAGCAGCTTTAAGACTAGCGGCCTTACAGATACGCAGTATTTT
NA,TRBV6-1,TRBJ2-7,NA,CASSDRRTPWQYF,TGTGCCAGCAGTGATCGGCGGACCCCTTGGCAGTACTTC
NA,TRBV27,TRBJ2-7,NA,CASSPHGSGSYEQYF,TGTGCCAGCAGCCCCCATGGATCTGGTTCCTACGAGCAGTACTTC
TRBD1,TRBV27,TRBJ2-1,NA,CASSTIGQGEFSYEQFF,TGTGCCAGCAGTACGATCGGACAGGGAGAATTTTCTTATGAGCAGTTCTTC
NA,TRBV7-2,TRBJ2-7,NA,CASSLRSGIASEQYF,TGTGCCAGCAGCTTACGCTCAGGGATAGCTTCCGAGCAGTACTTC
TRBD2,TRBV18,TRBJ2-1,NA,CASSPPSGTYNEQFF,TGTGCCAGCTCACCACCGAGCGGGACCTACAATGAGCAGTTCTTC
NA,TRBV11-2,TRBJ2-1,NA,CASSSTGLGLYNEQFF,TGTGCCAGCAGCTCCACAGGGTTGGGTTTATACAATGAGCAGTTCTTC
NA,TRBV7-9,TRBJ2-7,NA,CASSSGTKNTRREQYF,TGTGCCAGCAGCTCCGGGACAAAAAACACCAGAAGAGAGCAGTACTTC
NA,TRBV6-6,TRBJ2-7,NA,CASSQRQVAYEQYF,TGTGCCAGCAGTCAACGACAGGTCGCCTACGAGCAGTACTTC
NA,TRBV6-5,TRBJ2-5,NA,CASTPSVAEETQYF,TGTGCCAGCACGCCGTCGGTAGCGGAAGAGACCCAGTACTTC
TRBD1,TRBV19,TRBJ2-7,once,CASSMGQGSSYEQYF,TGTGCCAGTAGCATGGGACAGGGAAGCTCCTACGAGCAGTACTTC
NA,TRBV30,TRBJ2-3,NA,CAWSFGADTQYF,TGTGCCTGGAGTTTCGGGGCAGATACGCAGTATTTT
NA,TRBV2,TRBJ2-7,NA,CASRLDYRRYEQYF,TGTGCCAGCAGGCTCGACTACCGTCGCTACGAGCAGTACTTC